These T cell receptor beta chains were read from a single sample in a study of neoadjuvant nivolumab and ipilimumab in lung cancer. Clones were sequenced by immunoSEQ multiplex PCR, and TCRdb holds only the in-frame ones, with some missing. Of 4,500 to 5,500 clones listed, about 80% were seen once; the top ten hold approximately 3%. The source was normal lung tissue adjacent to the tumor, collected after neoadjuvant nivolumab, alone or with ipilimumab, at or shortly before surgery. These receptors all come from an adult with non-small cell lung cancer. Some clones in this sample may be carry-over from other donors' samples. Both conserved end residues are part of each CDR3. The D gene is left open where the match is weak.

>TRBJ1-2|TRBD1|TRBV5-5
CASSPGQTSRGYTF
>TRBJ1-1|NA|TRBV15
CATSVGQNTEAFF
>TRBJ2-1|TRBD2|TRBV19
CASSITSGTYNEQFF
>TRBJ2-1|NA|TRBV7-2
CASSPLMGSYNEQFF
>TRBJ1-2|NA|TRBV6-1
CASSLMGNGYTF
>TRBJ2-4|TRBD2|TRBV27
CASSLFGTSGSDIQYF
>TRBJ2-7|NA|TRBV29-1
CSVENRDYEQYF
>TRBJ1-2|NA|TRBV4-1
CASSQDLRGIDGYTF
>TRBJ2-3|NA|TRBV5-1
CASSRQTADTQYF
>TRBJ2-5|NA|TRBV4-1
CASSLPSLRQGLETQYF
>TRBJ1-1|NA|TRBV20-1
CSARGATEAFF
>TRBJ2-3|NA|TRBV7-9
CASSLALGTQYF
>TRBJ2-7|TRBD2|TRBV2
CASSGGTSWYEQYF
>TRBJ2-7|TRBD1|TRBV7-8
CASSSRQGFGEQYF
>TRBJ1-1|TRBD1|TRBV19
CASSPGQGKTEAFF
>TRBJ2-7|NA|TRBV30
CAWSEGGRVDEQYF
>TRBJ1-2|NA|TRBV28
CASSPGAQNNYGYTF
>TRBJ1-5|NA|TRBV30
CAWNGQNNQPQHF
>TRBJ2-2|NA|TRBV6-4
CASSDAETGELFF
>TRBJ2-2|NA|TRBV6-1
CASSGAGAGYTGELFF
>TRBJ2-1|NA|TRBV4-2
CASSQDLSALVWEQFF
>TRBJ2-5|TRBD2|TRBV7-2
CASSLPTSGLETQYF
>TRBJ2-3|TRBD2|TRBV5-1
CASSRAGSADTQYF
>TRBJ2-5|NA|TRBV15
CATSRPGGGQTQYF
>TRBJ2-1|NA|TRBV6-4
CASSADLHANEQFF
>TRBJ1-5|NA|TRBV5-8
CASTPGRSRYSNQPQHF
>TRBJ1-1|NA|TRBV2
CASRSYDSYGAEAFF
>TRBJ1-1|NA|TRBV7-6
CASRADTNTEAFF
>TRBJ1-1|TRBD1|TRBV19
CASSPGQGSTEAFF
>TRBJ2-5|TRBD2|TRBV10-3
CAISELAGTQETQYF
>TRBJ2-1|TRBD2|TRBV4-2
CASSLQAPLRSLAGGRSYNEQFF
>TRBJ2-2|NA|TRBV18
CASSNSNTGELFF
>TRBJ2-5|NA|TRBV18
CASSPSVGGAVETQYF
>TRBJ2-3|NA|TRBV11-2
CASSNVGRKSTDTQYF
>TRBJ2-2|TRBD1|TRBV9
CASSVQGQGLTGELFF
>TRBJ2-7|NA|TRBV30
CAWTGVVEQYF
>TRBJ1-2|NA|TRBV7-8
CASSPGSGDYGYTF
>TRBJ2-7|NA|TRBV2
CASSDPDVAGDEQYF
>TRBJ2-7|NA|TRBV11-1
CASSLDRWGEQYF
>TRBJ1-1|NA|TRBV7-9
CASSLAMGEGAEAFF
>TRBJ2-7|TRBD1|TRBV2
CASKNRGLEVF
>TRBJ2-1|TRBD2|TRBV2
CASSSGTSGNNEQFF
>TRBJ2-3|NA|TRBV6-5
CASSYSRAGVADTQYF
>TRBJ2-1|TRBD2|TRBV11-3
CASSLDSGTYNEQFF
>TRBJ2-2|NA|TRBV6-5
CATSDRYTGELFF
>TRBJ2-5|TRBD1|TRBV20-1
CSEDRDETQYF
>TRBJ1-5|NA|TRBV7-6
CASSLTDSSNQPQHF
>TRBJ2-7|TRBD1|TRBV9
CASSGDRENYEQYF
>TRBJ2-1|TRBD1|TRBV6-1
CASEGQRSYNEQFF
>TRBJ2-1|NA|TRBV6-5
CASSYSRVRNDEQFF
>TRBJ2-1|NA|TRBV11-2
CASSALNFHNEQFF
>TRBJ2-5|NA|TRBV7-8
CASSLVGQETQYF
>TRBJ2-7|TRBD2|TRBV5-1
CASSLTGGSSYEQYF
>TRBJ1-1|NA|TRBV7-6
CASSQDLNTEAFF
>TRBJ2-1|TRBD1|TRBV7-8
CASSIQGNEQFF
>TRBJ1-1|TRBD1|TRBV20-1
CSARGTGEAFF
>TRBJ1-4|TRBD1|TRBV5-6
CASSGTGRGKLFF
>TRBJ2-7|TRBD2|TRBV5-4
CASSTGLAGVHEQYF
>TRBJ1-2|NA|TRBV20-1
CSAPSYGYTF
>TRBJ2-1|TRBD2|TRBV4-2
CASSLSGGLYNEQFF